This is a list of T cell receptor beta chains from one sample in a study of PD-1 blockade in classical Hodgkin lymphoma. This table comes from immunoSEQ multiplex PCR, and its TCRdb copy is limited to in-frame clones, with some not included. The sample holds 25,000 to 35,000 clones, less than 75% seen once. The starting material was peripheral blood mononuclear cells (PBMCs), obtained before the fourth cycle of nivolumab. These receptors were obtained from a human donor with classical Hodgkin lymphoma. Each CDR3 is given with its conserved first and last residue. Each record gives: V gene, D gene, J gene, clone size, CDR3 protein, CDR3 DNA. D genes are given only for firm matches. Size is omitted from some rows. Given values are once, few, many or a class for expanded clones.

v_call: TRBV30; d_call: TRBD1; j_call: TRBJ1-6; clone_size: -; cdr3_aa: CAWRRRQGTINSPLHF; cdr3_nt: TGTGCCTGGAGGAGAAGACAGGGTACGATAAATTCACCCCTCCACTTT
v_call: TRBV25-1; d_call: -; j_call: TRBJ1-1; clone_size: -; cdr3_aa: CASSERTMNTEAFF; cdr3_nt: TGTGCCAGCAGTGAGAGGACCATGAACACTGAAGCTTTCTTT
v_call: TRBV30; d_call: -; j_call: TRBJ1-5; clone_size: -; cdr3_aa: CAWGGGTQPQHF; cdr3_nt: TGTGCCTGGGGGGGTGGGACGCAGCCCCAGCATTTT
v_call: TRBV28; d_call: -; j_call: TRBJ2-2; clone_size: -; cdr3_aa: CASSSVERRTDGTGELFF; cdr3_nt: TGTGCCAGCAGTTCCGTGGAGCGGCGGACGGATGGAACCGGGGAGCTGTTTTTT
v_call: TRBV27; d_call: -; j_call: TRBJ2-2; clone_size: few; cdr3_aa: CASRWRGDTGELFF; cdr3_nt: TGTGCCAGCAGATGGAGGGGGGACACCGGGGAGCTGTTTTTT
v_call: TRBV6-1; d_call: -; j_call: TRBJ2-7; clone_size: -; cdr3_aa: CASSAGAYEQYF; cdr3_nt: TGTGCCAGCAGTGCGGGAGCCTACGAGCAGTACTTC
v_call: TRBV19; d_call: TRBD1; j_call: TRBJ1-1; clone_size: -; cdr3_aa: CATRAGGGARSDTEAFF; cdr3_nt: TGTGCCACCAGGGCGGGAGGGGGCGCTCGGTCGGACACTGAAGCTTTCTTT
v_call: TRBV6-5; d_call: TRBD1; j_call: TRBJ2-2; clone_size: -; cdr3_aa: CASTWTGGGTGELFF; cdr3_nt: TGTGCCAGCACCTGGACAGGGGGTGGGACCGGGGAGCTGTTTTTT
v_call: TRBV27; d_call: -; j_call: TRBJ1-1; clone_size: -; cdr3_aa: CASSSLTSGGRNTEAFF; cdr3_nt: TGTGCCAGCAGTTCCCTTACCTCGGGGGGCCGGAACACTGAAGCTTTCTTT
v_call: TRBV18; d_call: -; j_call: TRBJ2-5; clone_size: few; cdr3_aa: CASSPNQETQYF; cdr3_nt: TGTGCCAGCTCACCAAACCAAGAGACCCAGTACTTC
v_call: TRBV11-1; d_call: TRBD2; j_call: TRBJ2-1; clone_size: -; cdr3_aa: CASSLDGGGGYNEQFF; cdr3_nt: TGTGCCAGCAGCCTAGACGGGGGGGGCGGTTACAATGAGCAGTTCTTC
v_call: TRBV19; d_call: TRBD2; j_call: TRBJ2-1; clone_size: -; cdr3_aa: CASSARTTSGLYNEQFF; cdr3_nt: TGTGCCAGTAGTGCCCGGACGACTAGCGGCCTCTACAATGAGCAGTTCTTC
v_call: TRBV19; d_call: -; j_call: TRBJ2-1; clone_size: few; cdr3_aa: CASSILATTSYNEQFF; cdr3_nt: TGTGCCAGTAGTATATTGGCCACAACCTCCTACAATGAGCAGTTCTTC
v_call: TRBV7-9; d_call: TRBD1; j_call: TRBJ1-2; clone_size: -; cdr3_aa: CASSSPYLQGATNYGYTF; cdr3_nt: TGTGCCAGCAGCTCACCTTATTTACAGGGGGCTACTAACTATGGCTACACCTTC
v_call: TRBV6-5; d_call: -; j_call: TRBJ1-2; clone_size: -; cdr3_aa: CASSFGSYGYTF; cdr3_nt: TGTGCCAGCAGTTTCGGGAGCTATGGCTACACCTTC
v_call: TRBV7-3; d_call: TRBD1; j_call: TRBJ2-1; clone_size: -; cdr3_aa: CASSSPKGANEQFF; cdr3_nt: TGTGCCAGCAGCTCCCCTAAGGGGGCTAATGAGCAGTTCTTC
v_call: TRBV4-3; d_call: -; j_call: TRBJ1-1; clone_size: -; cdr3_aa: CASSQDSQGADTEAFF; cdr3_nt: TGCGCCAGCAGCCAAGACTCCCAAGGGGCGGACACTGAAGCTTTCTTT
v_call: TRBV19; d_call: TRBD2; j_call: TRBJ2-1; clone_size: -; cdr3_aa: CASSPSGGAEFF; cdr3_nt: TGTGCCAGTAGCCCTAGCGGGGGGGCTGAGTTCTTC
v_call: TRBV5-1; d_call: TRBD1; j_call: TRBJ1-5; clone_size: -; cdr3_aa: CASTSGTGGTSNQPQHF; cdr3_nt: TGCGCCAGCACGTCCGGGACAGGGGGTACTAGCAATCAGCCCCAGCATTTT
v_call: TRBV11-2; d_call: TRBD2; j_call: TRBJ2-1; clone_size: once; cdr3_aa: CASSYWTSGPYNEQFF; cdr3_nt: TGTGCCAGCAGCTACTGGACTAGCGGCCCCTACAATGAGCAGTTCTTC
v_call: TRBV19; d_call: -; j_call: TRBJ1-2; clone_size: -; cdr3_aa: CASSIGGNYGYTF; cdr3_nt: TGTGCCAGTAGTATAGGAGGGAACTACGGCTACACCTTC
v_call: TRBV29-1; d_call: -; j_call: TRBJ2-3; clone_size: -; cdr3_aa: CSVVKAPLTQYF; cdr3_nt: TGCAGCGTTGTTAAGGCACCATTGACGCAGTATTTT
v_call: TRBV4-2; d_call: TRBD2; j_call: TRBJ2-1; clone_size: -; cdr3_aa: CASSQVLAEGYEQFF; cdr3_nt: TGTGCCAGCAGCCAAGTTCTAGCGGAGGGGTATGAGCAGTTCTTC
v_call: TRBV2; d_call: TRBD2; j_call: TRBJ2-5; clone_size: -; cdr3_aa: CASSGVGGEKYF; cdr3_nt: TGTGCCAGCAGTGGGGTCGGGGGGGAGAAGTACTTC
v_call: TRBV30; d_call: -; j_call: TRBJ1-4; clone_size: -; cdr3_aa: CALGLTNEKLFF; cdr3_nt: TGTGCCTTGGGCCTGACTAATGAAAAACTGTTTTTT
v_call: TRBV2; d_call: TRBD2; j_call: TRBJ2-7; clone_size: -; cdr3_aa: CASSEVLAGTSYEQYF; cdr3_nt: TGTGCCAGCAGTGAGGTACTAGCGGGGACGTCATACGAGCAGTACTTC
v_call: TRBV29-1; d_call: TRBD1; j_call: TRBJ2-5; clone_size: -; cdr3_aa: CSVGQGEETQYF; cdr3_nt: TGCAGCGTTGGACAGGGCGAAGAGACCCAGTACTTC
v_call: TRBV5-4; d_call: -; j_call: TRBJ1-1; clone_size: -; cdr3_aa: CASSRRENTEAFF; cdr3_nt: TGTGCCAGCAGCCGACGGGAGAACACTGAAGCTTTCTTT
v_call: TRBV4-1; d_call: -; j_call: TRBJ1-5; clone_size: -; cdr3_aa: CASSQERQYSNQPQHF; cdr3_nt: TGCGCCAGCAGCCAAGAGAGACAGTATAGCAATCAGCCCCAGCATTTT
v_call: TRBV19; d_call: -; j_call: TRBJ2-1; clone_size: -; cdr3_aa: CASSMGLASEQFF; cdr3_nt: TGTGCCAGTAGTATGGGGCTAGCCTCTGAGCAGTTCTTC
v_call: TRBV11-2; d_call: TRBD1; j_call: TRBJ2-2; clone_size: once; cdr3_aa: CASSSPTGQSTGELFF; cdr3_nt: TGTGCCAGCAGCTCACCGACAGGGCAAAGCACCGGGGAGCTGTTTTTT
v_call: TRBV2; d_call: -; j_call: TRBJ2-1; clone_size: -; cdr3_aa: CASSGNWNRTDIYNEQFF; cdr3_nt: TGTGCCAGCAGTGGCAACTGGAATAGGACAGATATTTACAATGAGCAGTTCTTC
v_call: TRBV27; d_call: -; j_call: TRBJ2-7; clone_size: few; cdr3_aa: CASSLQGPFRSRYEQYF; cdr3_nt: TGTGCCAGCAGTTTACAGGGACCCTTTCGCTCCCGGTACGAGCAGTACTTC
v_call: TRBV6-1; d_call: -; j_call: TRBJ2-7; clone_size: few; cdr3_aa: CASGHWGYF; cdr3_nt: TGTGCCAGCGGCCATTGGGGGTACTTC
v_call: TRBV10-2; d_call: TRBD1; j_call: TRBJ2-1; clone_size: -; cdr3_aa: CASSDLVRDSHNEQFF; cdr3_nt: TGCGCCAGCAGTGATCTAGTCCGGGACAGCCACAATGAGCAGTTCTTC
v_call: TRBV27; d_call: TRBD1; j_call: TRBJ2-1; clone_size: -; cdr3_aa: CASSLRWTGLINEQFF; cdr3_nt: TGTGCCAGCAGTCTCCGTTGGACAGGGTTGATCAATGAGCAGTTCTTC
v_call: TRBV7-8; d_call: TRBD1; j_call: TRBJ2-1; clone_size: few; cdr3_aa: CASRDRYDNEQFF; cdr3_nt: TGTGCCAGCCGGGACAGGTACGACAATGAGCAGTTCTTC
v_call: TRBV6-5; d_call: TRBD1; j_call: TRBJ2-5; clone_size: -; cdr3_aa: CASSPMTGQETQYF; cdr3_nt: TGTGCCAGCAGTCCCATGACAGGGCAAGAGACCCAGTACTTC
v_call: TRBV7-3; d_call: -; j_call: TRBJ2-3; clone_size: -; cdr3_aa: CASSILGVTDTQYF; cdr3_nt: TGTGCCAGCAGTATACTAGGGGTCACAGATACGCAGTATTTT
v_call: TRBV5-1; d_call: TRBD2; j_call: TRBJ2-1; clone_size: -; cdr3_aa: CASSLGDTSGSNEQFF; cdr3_nt: TGCGCCAGCAGCTTGGGGGATACTAGCGGGAGCAATGAGCAGTTCTTC
v_call: TRBV27; d_call: TRBD1; j_call: TRBJ1-2; clone_size: -; cdr3_aa: CASSPGTGYGYTF; cdr3_nt: TGTGCCAGCAGCCCCGGGACAGGGTATGGCTACACCTTC
v_call: TRBV19; d_call: -; j_call: TRBJ1-5; clone_size: medium-sized; cdr3_aa: CASDWSPSFNQPQHF; cdr3_nt: TGTGCCAGTGACTGGTCCCCGTCTTTCAATCAGCCCCAGCATTTT
v_call: TRBV5-4; d_call: TRBD1; j_call: TRBJ1-2; clone_size: -; cdr3_aa: CASSLVGQGVGYTF; cdr3_nt: TGTGCCAGCAGCTTGGTGGGACAGGGAGTTGGCTACACCTTC
v_call: TRBV6-4; d_call: -; j_call: TRBJ2-2; clone_size: -; cdr3_aa: CASSDRWGSNTGELFF; cdr3_nt: TGTGCCAGCAGTGACCGGTGGGGGTCGAACACCGGGGAGCTGTTTTTT
v_call: TRBV5-1; d_call: -; j_call: TRBJ2-2; clone_size: -; cdr3_aa: CASSLAGQGRKELFF; cdr3_nt: TGCGCCAGCAGCTTGGCGGGTCAGGGAAGGAAGGAGCTGTTTTTT
v_call: TRBV5-6; d_call: -; j_call: TRBJ2-3; clone_size: -; cdr3_aa: CASSFGLSGTDTQYF; cdr3_nt: TGTGCCAGCAGCTTCGGGCTATCCGGCACAGATACGCAGTATTTT
v_call: TRBV6-5; d_call: -; j_call: TRBJ2-3; clone_size: -; cdr3_aa: CASKYQTELTDTQYF; cdr3_nt: TGTGCCAGCAAGTACCAGACGGAACTCACAGATACGCAGTATTTT
v_call: TRBV27; d_call: -; j_call: TRBJ2-6; clone_size: -; cdr3_aa: CASSPLNSGANVLTF; cdr3_nt: TGTGCCAGCAGTCCCTTGAACTCTGGGGCCAACGTCCTGACTTTC
v_call: TRBV19; d_call: -; j_call: TRBJ2-4; clone_size: -; cdr3_aa: CASSPRSGDIQYF; cdr3_nt: TGTGCCAGTAGTCCCCGGTCCGGGGACATTCAGTACTTC
v_call: TRBV4-3; d_call: -; j_call: TRBJ2-3; clone_size: -; cdr3_aa: CASSQNLATDTDTQYF; cdr3_nt: TGCGCCAGCAGCCAAAATCTAGCGACGGACACAGATACGCAGTATTTT
v_call: TRBV28; d_call: -; j_call: TRBJ1-2; clone_size: medium-sized; cdr3_aa: CASSLVGDFTF; cdr3_nt: TGTGCCAGCAGTTTGGTTGGGGATTTCACCTTC
v_call: TRBV7-6; d_call: TRBD1; j_call: TRBJ1-6; clone_size: few; cdr3_aa: CASSRTGQGNSPLHF; cdr3_nt: TGTGCCAGCAGCCGAACGGGACAGGGAAATTCACCCCTCCACTTT
v_call: TRBV6-5; d_call: -; j_call: TRBJ1-1; clone_size: -; cdr3_aa: CASSYSLLGGTEAFF; cdr3_nt: TGTGCCAGCAGTTACTCACTTCTGGGGGGCACTGAAGCTTTCTTT
v_call: TRBV27; d_call: -; j_call: TRBJ2-5; clone_size: once; cdr3_aa: CASSSPGTVETQYF; cdr3_nt: TGTGCCAGCAGTTCACCCGGGACGGTAGAGACCCAGTACTTC
v_call: TRBV6-6; d_call: -; j_call: TRBJ1-6; clone_size: -; cdr3_aa: CASTPQGYNSPLHF; cdr3_nt: TGTGCCAGCACCCCGCAGGGATATAATTCACCCCTCCACTTT
v_call: TRBV13; d_call: -; j_call: TRBJ2-2; clone_size: -; cdr3_aa: CASSGINTGELFF; cdr3_nt: TGTGCCAGCAGTGGGATAAACACCGGGGAGCTGTTTTTT
v_call: TRBV30; d_call: -; j_call: TRBJ1-1; clone_size: -; cdr3_aa: CAWGPANTEAFF; cdr3_nt: TGTGCCTGGGGGCCAGCTAACACTGAAGCTTTCTTT
v_call: TRBV19; d_call: -; j_call: TRBJ1-4; clone_size: -; cdr3_aa: CASSPTDEKLFF; cdr3_nt: TGTGCCAGTAGCCCCACAGATGAAAAACTGTTTTTT
v_call: TRBV7-2; d_call: -; j_call: TRBJ2-5; clone_size: once; cdr3_aa: CASSLWAGAGETQYF; cdr3_nt: TGTGCCAGCAGCCTTTGGGCGGGCGCCGGAGAGACCCAGTACTTC
v_call: TRBV7-2; d_call: -; j_call: TRBJ2-2; clone_size: -; cdr3_aa: CASSPLGPANTGELFF; cdr3_nt: TGTGCCAGCAGCCCCTTGGGCCCCGCGAACACCGGGGAGCTGTTTTTT